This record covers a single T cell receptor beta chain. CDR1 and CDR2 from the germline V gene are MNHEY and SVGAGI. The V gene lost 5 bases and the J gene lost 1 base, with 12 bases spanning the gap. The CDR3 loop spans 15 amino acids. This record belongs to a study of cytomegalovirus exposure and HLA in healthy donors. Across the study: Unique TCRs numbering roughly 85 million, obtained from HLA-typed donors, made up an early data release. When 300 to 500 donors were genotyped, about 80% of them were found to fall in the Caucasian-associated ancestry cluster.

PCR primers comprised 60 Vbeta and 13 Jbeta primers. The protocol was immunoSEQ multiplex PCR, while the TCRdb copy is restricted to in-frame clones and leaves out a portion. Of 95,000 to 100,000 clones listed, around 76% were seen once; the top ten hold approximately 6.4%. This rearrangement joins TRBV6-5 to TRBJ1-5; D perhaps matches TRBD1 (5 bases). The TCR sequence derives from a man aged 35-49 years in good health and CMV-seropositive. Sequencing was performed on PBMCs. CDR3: CASSPLGGSNQPQHF. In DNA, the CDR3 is TGTGCCAGCAGTCCATTGGGGGGAAGCAATCAGCCCCAGCATTTT.